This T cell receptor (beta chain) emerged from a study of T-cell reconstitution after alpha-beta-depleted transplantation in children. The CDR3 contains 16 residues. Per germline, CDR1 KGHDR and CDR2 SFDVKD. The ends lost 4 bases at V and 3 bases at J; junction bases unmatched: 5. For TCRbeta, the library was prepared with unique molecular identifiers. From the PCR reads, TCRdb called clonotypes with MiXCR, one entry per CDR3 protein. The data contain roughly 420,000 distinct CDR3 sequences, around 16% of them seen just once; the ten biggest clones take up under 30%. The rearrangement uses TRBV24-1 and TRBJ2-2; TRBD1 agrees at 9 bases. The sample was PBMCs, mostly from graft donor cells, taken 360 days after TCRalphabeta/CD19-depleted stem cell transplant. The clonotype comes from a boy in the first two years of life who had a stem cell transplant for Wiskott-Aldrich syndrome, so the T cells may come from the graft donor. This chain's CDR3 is CATSDPDRGDTGELFF. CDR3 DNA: TGTGCCACCAGTGACCCCGACAGGGGGGACACCGGGGAGCTGTTTTTT.